This T cell receptor (beta chain) emerged from a study of T cell repertoires in cytomegalovirus infection (dated by TCRdb to between 2018 and 2020). For context, the study as a whole: Donor HLA type was relevant to the analysis, because carriage of CMV infection together with the matching HLA type was indicated by public TCR beta signatures. Results and caveats for the whole study, not just this receptor: In both this cohort and an independent cohort of 350 to 400 donors, the cumulative frequency of public TCR beta family members distinguished carriers of CMV infection plus the relevant HLA type. In the ex vivo response, HLA-C-restricted CMV-specific TCR beta clonotypes were dominant, and in two of eight donors the single most frequent clonotype came from this HLA-C-restricted group.

A single count supports this clonotype. No antigen is known for it. No qualities accompany the bases; no much larger clone lies one base away. A single read is weak support. CDR3 length: 13 amino acids, cysteine to phenylalanine. Only the CDR3 part of the read is kept: 39 bases, read in frame from the first base. The germline V gene (reference sequence) yields MNHEY for CDR1 and SMNVEV for CDR2. The junction shows trimming of 4 bases on V and 6 bases on J, plus 11 bases between the germline ends. Sequenced on an Illumina HiSeq 1500. TCRdb passed the public sequencing reads through fastp at Q25 and MiXCR, retaining productive beta sequences. One record per CDR3 amino acid sequence lists the most common genes and DNA. The sample table lists more than 400,000 distinct CDR3 sequences, 26% of them with a count of one. Jointly, the top ten make up less than 15% of the sample.

The sample consisted of PBMCs. This TCR was sampled from a human donor in good health (CMV status not recorded). Some clones in this sample may be carry-over from other donors' samples. Recombination linked TRBV27 to TRBJ2-3; the D segment could be TRBD2, given 5 matching bases. Here is the DNA: TGTGCCAGCAGTTGGGCAGGAGGTGATACGCAGTATTTT. The resulting protein is CASSWAGGDTQYF.